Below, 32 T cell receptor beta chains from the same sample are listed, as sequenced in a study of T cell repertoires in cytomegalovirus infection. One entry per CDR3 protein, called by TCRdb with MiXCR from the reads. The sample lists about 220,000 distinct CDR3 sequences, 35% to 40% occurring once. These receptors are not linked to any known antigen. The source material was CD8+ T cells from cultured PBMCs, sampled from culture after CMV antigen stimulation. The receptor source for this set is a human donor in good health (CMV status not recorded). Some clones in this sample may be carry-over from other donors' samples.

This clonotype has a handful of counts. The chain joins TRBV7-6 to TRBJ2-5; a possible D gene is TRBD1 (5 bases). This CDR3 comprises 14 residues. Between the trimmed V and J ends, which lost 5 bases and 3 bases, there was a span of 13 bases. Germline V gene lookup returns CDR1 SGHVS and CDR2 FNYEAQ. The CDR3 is CASSTRQLEETQYF. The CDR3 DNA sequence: TGTGCCAGCAGCACCCGACAGCTAGAAGAGACCCAGTACTTC. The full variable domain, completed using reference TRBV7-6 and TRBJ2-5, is GAGVSQSPRYKVTKRGQDVALRCDPISGHVSLYWYRQALGQGPEFLTYFNYEAQQDKSGLPNDRFSAERPEGSISTLTIQRTEQRDSAMYRCASSTRQLEETQYFGPGTRLLVL.

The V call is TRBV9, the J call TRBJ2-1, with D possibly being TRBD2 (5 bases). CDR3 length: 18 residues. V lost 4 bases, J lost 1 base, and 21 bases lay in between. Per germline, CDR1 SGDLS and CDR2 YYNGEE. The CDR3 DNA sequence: TGTGCCAGCAGCTCCCGGGTAGCGAGCTCACCTTCCTACAATGAGCAGTTCTTC. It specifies CASSSRVASSPSYNEQFF.

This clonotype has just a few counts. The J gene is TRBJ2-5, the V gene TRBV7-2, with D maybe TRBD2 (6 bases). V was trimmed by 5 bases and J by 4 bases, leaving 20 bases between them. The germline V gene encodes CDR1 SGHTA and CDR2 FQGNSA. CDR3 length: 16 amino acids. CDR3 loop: CASSPSRGGIGETQYF. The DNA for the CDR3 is TGTGCCAGCAGCCCCTCCCGTGGGGGGATAGGAGAGACCCAGTACTTC.

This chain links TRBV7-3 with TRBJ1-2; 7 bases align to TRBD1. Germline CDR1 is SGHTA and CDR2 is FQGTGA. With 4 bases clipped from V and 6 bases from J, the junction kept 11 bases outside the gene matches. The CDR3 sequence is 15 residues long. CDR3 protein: CASSSSDRVIDGYTF. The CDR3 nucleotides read TGTGCCAGCAGCTCCTCAGACAGGGTGATCGATGGCTACACCTTC.

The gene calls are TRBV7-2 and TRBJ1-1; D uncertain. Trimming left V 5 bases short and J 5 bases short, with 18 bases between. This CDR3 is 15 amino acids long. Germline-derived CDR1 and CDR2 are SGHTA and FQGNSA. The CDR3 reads CASSDVQLKKTEAFF. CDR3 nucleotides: TGTGCCAGCAGCGACGTACAGTTGAAGAAAACTGAAGCTTTCTTT.

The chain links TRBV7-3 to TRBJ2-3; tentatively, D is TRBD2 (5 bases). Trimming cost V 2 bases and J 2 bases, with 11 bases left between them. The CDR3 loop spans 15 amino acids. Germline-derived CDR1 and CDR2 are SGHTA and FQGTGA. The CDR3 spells CASSLEGSSTDTQYF. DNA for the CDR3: TGTGCCAGCAGCTTAGAGGGCAGCTCCACAGATACGCAGTATTTT.

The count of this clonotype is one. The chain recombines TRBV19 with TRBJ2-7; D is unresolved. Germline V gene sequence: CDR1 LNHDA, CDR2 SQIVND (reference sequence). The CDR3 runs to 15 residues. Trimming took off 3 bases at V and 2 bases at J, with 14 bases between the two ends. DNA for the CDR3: TGTGCCAGTAGTATTAAGAGCTCAGCCCCCTACGAGCAGTACTTC. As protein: CASSIKSSAPYEQYF.

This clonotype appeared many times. CDR3 coding DNA: TGTGCCACCAGGTTTCTCCCACAGGGGGTTCGTGACGAGCAGTACTTC. Protein: CATRFLPQGVRDEQYF. The chain uses TRBV24-1 and TRBJ2-7; 8 bases agree with TRBD1. Germline values: CDR1 KGHDR, CDR2 SFDVKD. This CDR3 spans 16 amino acids. Trimming took 7 bases from V and 5 from J; bases not matched to a gene: 15.

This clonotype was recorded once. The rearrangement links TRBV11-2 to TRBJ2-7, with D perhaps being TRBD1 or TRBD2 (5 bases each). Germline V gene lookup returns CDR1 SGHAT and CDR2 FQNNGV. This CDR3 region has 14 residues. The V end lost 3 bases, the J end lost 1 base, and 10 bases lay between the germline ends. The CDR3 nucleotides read TGTGCCAGCAGCTTGGGACGGCGATCCTACGAGCAGTACTTC. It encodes CASSLGRRSYEQYF.

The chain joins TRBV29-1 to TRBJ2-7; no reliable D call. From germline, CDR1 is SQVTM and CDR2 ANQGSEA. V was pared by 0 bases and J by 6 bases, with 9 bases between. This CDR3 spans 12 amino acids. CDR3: CSVEDYGREQYF. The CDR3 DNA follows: TGCAGCGTTGAAGATTATGGGCGCGAGCAGTACTTC.

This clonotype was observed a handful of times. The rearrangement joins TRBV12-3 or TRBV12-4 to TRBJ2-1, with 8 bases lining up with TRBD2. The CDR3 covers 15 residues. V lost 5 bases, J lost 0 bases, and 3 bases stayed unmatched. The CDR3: CASSNTSGSYNEQFF. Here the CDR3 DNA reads TGTGCCAGCAGTAACACTAGCGGCTCCTACAATGAGCAGTTCTTC.

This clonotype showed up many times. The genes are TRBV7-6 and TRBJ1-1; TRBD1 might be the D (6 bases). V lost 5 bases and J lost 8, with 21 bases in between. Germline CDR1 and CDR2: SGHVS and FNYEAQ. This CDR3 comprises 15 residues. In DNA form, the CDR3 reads TGTGCCAGCAGCCCCCCCGGAACAGGGACTTCGGAAGCTTTCTTT. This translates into CASSPPGTGTSEAFF.

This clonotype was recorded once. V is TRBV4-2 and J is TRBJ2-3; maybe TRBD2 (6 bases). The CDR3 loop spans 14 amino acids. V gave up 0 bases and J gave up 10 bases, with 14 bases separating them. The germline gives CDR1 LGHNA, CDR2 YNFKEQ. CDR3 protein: CASSQDDRDSAQYF. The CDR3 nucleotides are TGTGCCAGCAGCCAAGATGACCGGGACTCGGCGCAGTATTTT.

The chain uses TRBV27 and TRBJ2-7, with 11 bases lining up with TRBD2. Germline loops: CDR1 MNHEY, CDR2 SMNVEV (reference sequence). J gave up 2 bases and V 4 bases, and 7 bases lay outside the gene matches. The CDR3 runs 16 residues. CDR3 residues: CASSSPTSGITYEQYF. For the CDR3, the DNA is TGTGCCAGCAGTTCGCCGACTAGCGGGATTACCTACGAGCAGTACTTC.

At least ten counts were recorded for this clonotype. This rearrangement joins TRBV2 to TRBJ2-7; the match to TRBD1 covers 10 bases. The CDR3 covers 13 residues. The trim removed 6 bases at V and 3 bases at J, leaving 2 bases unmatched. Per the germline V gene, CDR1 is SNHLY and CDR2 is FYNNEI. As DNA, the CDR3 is TGTGCCAGCAGGGGACAGGGGATCTACGAGCAGTACTTC. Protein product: CASRGQGIYEQYF.

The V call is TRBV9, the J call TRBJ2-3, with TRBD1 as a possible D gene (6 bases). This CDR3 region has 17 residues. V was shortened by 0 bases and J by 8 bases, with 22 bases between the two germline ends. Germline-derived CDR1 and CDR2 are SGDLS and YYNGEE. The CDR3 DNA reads TGTGCCAGCAGCGTAGATTTGGGGGCCCGTGGTATGGTTACGCAGTATTTT. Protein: CASSVDLGARGMVTQYF.

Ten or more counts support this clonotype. This CDR3 is CASSPPARGPSPLHF. CDR3 nucleotide sequence: TGTGCCAGCAGCCCGCCGGCGAGGGGACCTTCACCCCTCCACTTT. The chain couples TRBV7-2 to TRBJ1-6; possibly TRBD1 for D (5 bases). This CDR3 is 15 amino acids long. V was clipped by 5 bases and J by 9 bases, with 17 bases between them. The germline gives CDR1 SGHTA, CDR2 FQGNSA.

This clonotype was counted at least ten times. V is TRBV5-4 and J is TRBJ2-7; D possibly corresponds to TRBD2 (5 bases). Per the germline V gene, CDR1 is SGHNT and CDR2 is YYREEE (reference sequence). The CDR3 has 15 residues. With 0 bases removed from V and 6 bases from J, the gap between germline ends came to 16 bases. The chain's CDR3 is CASSLGRGRPGEQYF. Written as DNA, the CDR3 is TGTGCCAGCAGCTTGGGTCGGGGTAGGCCTGGCGAGCAGTACTTC.

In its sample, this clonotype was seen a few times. This CDR3 reads CSARATDRAGYTF. CDR3 nucleotide sequence: TGCAGTGCTAGGGCGACGGACAGGGCTGGCTACACCTTC. The chain joins TRBV20-1 to TRBJ1-2; the match to TRBD1 covers 8 bases. Germline V CDR1 and CDR2: DFQATT, SNEGSKA (reference sequence). After removal of 3 bases from V and 7 bases from J, the junction contained 7 bases not matched to a gene. This CDR3 has 13 residues.

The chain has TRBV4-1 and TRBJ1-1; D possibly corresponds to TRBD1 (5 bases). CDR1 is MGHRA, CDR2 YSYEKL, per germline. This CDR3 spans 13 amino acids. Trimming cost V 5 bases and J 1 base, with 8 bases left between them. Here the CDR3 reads CASSGTQNTEAFF. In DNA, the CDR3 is TGCGCCAGCAGCGGGACCCAGAACACTGAAGCTTTCTTT.

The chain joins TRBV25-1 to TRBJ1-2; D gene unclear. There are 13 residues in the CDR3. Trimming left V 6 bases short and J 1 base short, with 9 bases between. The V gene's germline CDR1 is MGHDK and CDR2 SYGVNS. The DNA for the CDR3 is TGTGCCAGCAGCGCCGGTCTTAACTATGGCTACACCTTC. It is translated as CASSAGLNYGYTF.

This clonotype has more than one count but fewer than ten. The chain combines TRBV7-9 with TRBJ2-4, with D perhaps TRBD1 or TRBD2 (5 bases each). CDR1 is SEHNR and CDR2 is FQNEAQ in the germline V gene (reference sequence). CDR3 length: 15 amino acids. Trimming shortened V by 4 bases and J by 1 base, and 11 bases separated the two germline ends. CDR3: CASSSRGDAKNIQYF. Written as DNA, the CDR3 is TGTGCCAGCAGCTCCCGAGGGGATGCCAAAAACATTCAGTACTTC. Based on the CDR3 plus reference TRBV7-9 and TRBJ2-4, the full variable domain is DTGVSQNPRHKITKRGQNVTFRCDPISEHNRLYWYRQTLGQGPEFLTYFQNEAQLEKSRLLSDRFSAERPKGSFSTLEIQRTEQGDSAMYLCASSSRGDAKNIQYFGAGTRLSVL.

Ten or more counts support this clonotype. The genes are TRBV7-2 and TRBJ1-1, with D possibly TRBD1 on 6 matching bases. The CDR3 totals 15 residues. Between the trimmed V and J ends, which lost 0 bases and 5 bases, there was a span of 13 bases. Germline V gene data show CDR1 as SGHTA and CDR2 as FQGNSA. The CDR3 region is CASSLAVGGGTEAFF. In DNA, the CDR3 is TGTGCCAGCAGCTTAGCGGTAGGGGGGGGAACTGAAGCTTTCTTT.

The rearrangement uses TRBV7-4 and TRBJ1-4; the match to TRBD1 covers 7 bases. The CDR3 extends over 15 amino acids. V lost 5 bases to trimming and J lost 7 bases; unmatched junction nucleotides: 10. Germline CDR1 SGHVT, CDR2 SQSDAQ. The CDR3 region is CASSKGQMVREKLFF. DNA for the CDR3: TGTGCCAGCAGCAAGGGACAGATGGTGCGTGAAAAACTGTTTTTT.

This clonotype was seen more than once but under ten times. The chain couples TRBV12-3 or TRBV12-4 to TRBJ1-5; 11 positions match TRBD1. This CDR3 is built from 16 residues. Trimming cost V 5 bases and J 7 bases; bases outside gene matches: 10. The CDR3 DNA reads TGTGCCAGCAGTAATGCCGGACAGGGGGCAGGGCAGCCCCAGCATTTT. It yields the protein CASSNAGQGAGQPQHF.

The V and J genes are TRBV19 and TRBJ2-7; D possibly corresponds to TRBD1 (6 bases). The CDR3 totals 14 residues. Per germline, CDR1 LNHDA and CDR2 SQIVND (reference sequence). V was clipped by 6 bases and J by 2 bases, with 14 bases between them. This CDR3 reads CASRFEGEAYEQYF. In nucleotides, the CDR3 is TGTGCCAGTAGGTTCGAGGGGGAAGCCTACGAGCAGTACTTC.

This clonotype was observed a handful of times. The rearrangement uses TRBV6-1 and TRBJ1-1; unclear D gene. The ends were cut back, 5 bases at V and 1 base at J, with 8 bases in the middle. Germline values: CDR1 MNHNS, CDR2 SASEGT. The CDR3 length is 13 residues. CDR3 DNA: TGTGCCAGCAGTTATTCACAGAACACTGAAGCTTTCTTT. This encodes CASSYSQNTEAFF.

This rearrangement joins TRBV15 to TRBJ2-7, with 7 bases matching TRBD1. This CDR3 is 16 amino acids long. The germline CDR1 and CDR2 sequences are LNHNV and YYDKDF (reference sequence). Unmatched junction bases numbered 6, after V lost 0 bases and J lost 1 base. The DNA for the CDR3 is TGTGCCACCAGCAGAGACCAGGGGGACCTATCCTACGAGCAGTACTTC. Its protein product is CATSRDQGDLSYEQYF.

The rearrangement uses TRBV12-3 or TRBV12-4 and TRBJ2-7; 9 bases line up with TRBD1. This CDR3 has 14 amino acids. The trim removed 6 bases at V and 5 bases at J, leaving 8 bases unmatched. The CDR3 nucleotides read TGTGCCAGCAGCCCCGGGACAGGGTTCAACGAGCAGTACTTC. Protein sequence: CASSPGTGFNEQYF.

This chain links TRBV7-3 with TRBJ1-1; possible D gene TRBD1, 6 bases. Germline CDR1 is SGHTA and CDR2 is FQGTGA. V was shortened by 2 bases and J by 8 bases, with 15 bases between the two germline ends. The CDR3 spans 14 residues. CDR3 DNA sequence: TGTGCCAGCAGCTTAGGGGCGGCGGGACACGAAGCTTTCTTT. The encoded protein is CASSLGAAGHEAFF.

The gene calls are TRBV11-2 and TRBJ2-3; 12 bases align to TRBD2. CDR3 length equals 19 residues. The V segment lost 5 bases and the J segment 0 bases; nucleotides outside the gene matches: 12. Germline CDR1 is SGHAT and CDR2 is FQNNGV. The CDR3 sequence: CASSPWTSGEGESTDTQYF. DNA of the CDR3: TGTGCCAGCAGCCCATGGACTAGCGGGGAGGGGGAGAGCACAGATACGCAGTATTTT.

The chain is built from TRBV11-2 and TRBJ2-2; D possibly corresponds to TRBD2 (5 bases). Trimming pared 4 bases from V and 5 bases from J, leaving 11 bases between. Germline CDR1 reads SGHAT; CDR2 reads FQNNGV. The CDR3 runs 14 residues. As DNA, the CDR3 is TGTGCCAGCAGCTCGGGGTTGGGAACCGGGGAGCTGTTTTTT. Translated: CASSSGLGTGELFF.